This TCR beta chain was sequenced in a study of blood T cell repertoires in COVID-19. What the recovered Cohort 3 donors had was two negative PCRs, clearance, or symptom resolution. CDR3 length: 16 amino acids. Trimming removed 1 base at V and 6 bases at J, with 14 bases between. Germline-derived CDR1 and CDR2 are SGHRS and YFSETQ. The assay was immunoSEQ multiplex PCR, and TCRdb's table has in-frame clones only and misses some. The sample consists of a few hundred thousand clones, 85% to 90% of them appearing once. The gene calls are TRBV5-1 and TRBJ1-6; no definite D call. What was sequenced was PBMCs or T cells enriched from blood (not recorded which). This receptor was obtained from a woman aged 18-29 years who had recovered from COVID-19. CDR3 sequence reads: CASSLSLPPGNSPLHF. The CDR3 coding sequence is TGCGCCAGCAGCTTGAGCCTCCCGCCAGGTAATTCACCCCTCCACTTT.